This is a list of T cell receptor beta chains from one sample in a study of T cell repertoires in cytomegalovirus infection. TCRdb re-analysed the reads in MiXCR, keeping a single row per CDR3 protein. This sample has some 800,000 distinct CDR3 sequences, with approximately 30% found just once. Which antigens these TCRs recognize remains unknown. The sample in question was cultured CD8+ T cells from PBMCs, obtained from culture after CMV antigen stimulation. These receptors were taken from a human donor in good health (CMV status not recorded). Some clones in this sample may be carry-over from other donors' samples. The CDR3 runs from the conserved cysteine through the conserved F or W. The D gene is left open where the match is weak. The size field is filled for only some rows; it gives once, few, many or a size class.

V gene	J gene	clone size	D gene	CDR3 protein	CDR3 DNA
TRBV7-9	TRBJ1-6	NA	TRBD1	CASSLGGRGHSPLHF	TGTGCCAGCAGCTTAGGTGGCAGGGGGCATTCACCCCTCCACTTT
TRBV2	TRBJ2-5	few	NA	CASSTSLRETQYF	TGTGCCAGCAGCACGTCACTTAGGGAGACCCAGTACTTC
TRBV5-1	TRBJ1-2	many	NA	CASNLQPTNYGYTF	TGCGCCAGCAATCTCCAGCCAACTAACTATGGCTACACCTTC
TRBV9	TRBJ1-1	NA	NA	CASSVVSGHTEAFF	TGTGCCAGCAGCGTAGTATCCGGGCACACTGAAGCTTTCTTT
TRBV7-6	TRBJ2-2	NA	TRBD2	CASSPLAGARVTGELFF	TGTGCCAGCAGCCCACTAGCGGGGGCCCGAGTCACCGGGGAGCTGTTTTTT
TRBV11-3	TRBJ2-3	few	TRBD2	CASSLDGIAGYTDTQYF	TGTGCCAGCAGCTTAGATGGAATAGCGGGGTACACAGATACGCAGTATTTT
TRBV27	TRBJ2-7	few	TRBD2	CASSSGGVAGMNEQYF	TGTGCCAGCAGTTCCGGGGGGGTAGCGGGGATGAACGAGCAGTACTTC
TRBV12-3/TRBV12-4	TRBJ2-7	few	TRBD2	CASSPGLNEQYF	TGTGCCAGCAGCCCGGGACTAAACGAGCAGTACTTC
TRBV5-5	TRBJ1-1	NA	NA	CASSLEAGETEAFF	TGTGCCAGCAGCTTGGAGGCAGGGGAGACTGAAGCTTTCTTT
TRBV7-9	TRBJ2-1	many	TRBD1	CASSLAQGTGDNEQFF	TGTGCCAGCAGCTTAGCCCAGGGGACAGGGGACAATGAGCAGTTCTTC
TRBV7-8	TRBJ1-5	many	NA	CASSLERPLTLDQPQHF	TGTGCCAGCAGCTTAGAAAGGCCTCTCACCCTCGATCAGCCCCAGCATTTT
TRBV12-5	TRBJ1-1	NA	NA	CASGLPPLPGGRTEAFF	TGTGCTAGTGGTTTGCCACCTTTACCGGGGGGACGGACTGAAGCTTTCTTT
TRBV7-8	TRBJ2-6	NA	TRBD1	CASHDRGRLTGANVLTF	TGTGCCAGCCATGACAGGGGGCGACTAACTGGGGCCAACGTCCTGACTTTC
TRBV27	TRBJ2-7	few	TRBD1	CASSLRGGGVYEQYF	TGTGCCAGCAGTTTAAGAGGGGGCGGTGTCTACGAGCAGTACTTC
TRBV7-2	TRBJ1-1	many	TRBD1	CASSSALQGSITEAFF	TGTGCCAGCAGCTCGGCCCTACAGGGGTCGATCACTGAAGCTTTCTTT
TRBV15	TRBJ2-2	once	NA	CATSSDSGTRELFF	TGTGCCACCAGCAGCGACAGTGGCACCAGGGAGCTGTTTTTT
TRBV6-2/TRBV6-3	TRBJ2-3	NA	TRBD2	CASSPGTSGGSSTDTQYF	TGTGCCAGCAGTCCGGGGACTAGCGGGGGGTCCAGCACAGATACGCAGTATTTT
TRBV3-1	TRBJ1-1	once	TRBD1	CASSLRDRLNTEAFF	TGTGCCAGCAGCCTCCGGGACAGGTTGAACACTGAAGCTTTCTTT
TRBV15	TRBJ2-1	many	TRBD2	CATSSLDRGEGSYNEQFF	TGTGCCACCAGCTCTTTAGACCGAGGGGAGGGCTCCTACAATGAGCAGTTCTTC
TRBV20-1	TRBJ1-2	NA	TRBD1	CSASRTGGTANYGYTF	TGCAGTGCTAGTCGGACAGGGGGGACAGCTAACTATGGCTACACCTTC
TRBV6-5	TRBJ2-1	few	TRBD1	CASSWDRGINNEQFF	TGTGCCAGCAGTTGGGACAGGGGGATTAACAATGAGCAGTTCTTC
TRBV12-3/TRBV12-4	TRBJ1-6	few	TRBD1	CARSRDRRRNSPLHF	TGTGCCAGATCCCGGGACAGAAGGAGGAATTCACCCCTCCACTTT
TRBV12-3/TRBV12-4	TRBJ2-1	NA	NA	CASSFGHPELGTVANEQFF	TGTGCCAGCAGTTTTGGTCATCCCGAACTAGGGACGGTTGCTAATGAGCAGTTCTTC
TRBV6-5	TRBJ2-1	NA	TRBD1	CASSSRTGHNEQFF	TGTGCCAGCAGTTCAAGGACAGGGCACAATGAGCAGTTCTTC
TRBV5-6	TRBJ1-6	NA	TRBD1	CASSWGQFNYSPLHF	TGTGCCAGCAGCTGGGGACAGTTCAACTATTCACCCCTCCACTTT
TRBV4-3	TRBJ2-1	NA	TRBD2	CASSQDRGGPYNEQFF	TGCGCCAGCAGCCAAGACCGGGGGGGGCCCTACAATGAGCAGTTCTTC
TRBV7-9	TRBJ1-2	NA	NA	CAIPGGIDYGYTF	TGTGCCATACCCGGGGGCATCGACTATGGCTACACCTTC
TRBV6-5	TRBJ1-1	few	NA	CASSYSRGDTEAFF	TGTGCCAGCAGTTACTCTCGGGGGGACACTGAAGCTTTCTTT
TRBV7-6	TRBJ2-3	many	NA	CASSLVGDLADTQYF	TGTGCCAGCAGCTTAGTAGGGGACTTGGCAGATACGCAGTATTTT
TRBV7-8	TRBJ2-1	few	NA	CASSLDRRTETYNEQFF	TGTGCCAGCAGCTTAGATCGGAGAACTGAAACCTACAATGAGCAGTTCTTC
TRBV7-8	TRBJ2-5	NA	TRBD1	CASSSDRAQETQYF	TGTGCCAGCAGCTCGGACAGGGCCCAAGAGACCCAGTACTTC
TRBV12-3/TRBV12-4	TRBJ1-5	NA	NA	CASSLATWREGYSNQPQHF	TGTGCCAGCAGTTTAGCCACCTGGAGGGAAGGATATAGCAATCAGCCCCAGCATTTT
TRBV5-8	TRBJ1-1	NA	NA	CASSLPLGRWGTEAFF	TGTGCCAGCAGCTTACCCCTAGGGCGGTGGGGCACTGAAGCTTTCTTT
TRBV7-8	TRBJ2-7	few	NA	CASSFPRGTGRADYEQYF	TGTGCCAGCAGCTTCCCTCGCGGCACAGGGAGGGCCGACTACGAGCAGTACTTC
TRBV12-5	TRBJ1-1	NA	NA	CASGPDIPGVYTEAFF	TGTGCTAGTGGCCCGGACATCCCAGGGGTTTACACTGAAGCTTTCTTT
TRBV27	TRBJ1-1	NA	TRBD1	CASSLSTGVNNEAFF	TGTGCCAGCAGTTTATCGACAGGGGTAAATAATGAAGCTTTCTTT
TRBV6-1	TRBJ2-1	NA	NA	CASSASDSYNEQFF	TGTGCCAGCAGTGCCAGTGACTCCTACAATGAGCAGTTCTTC
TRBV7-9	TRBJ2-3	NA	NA	CASSSANPFTSPSADTQYF	TGTGCCAGCAGCTCCGCAAACCCCTTCACCTCACCCTCCGCAGATACGCAGTATTTT
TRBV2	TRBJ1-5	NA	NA	CASSESGWDSNQPQHF	TGTGCCAGCAGTGAATCGGGTTGGGATAGCAATCAGCCCCAGCATTTT
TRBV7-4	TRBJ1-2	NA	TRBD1	CASSAGRDSRGYGYTF	TGTGCCAGCAGCGCCGGACGGGACAGCCGAGGATATGGCTACACCTTC
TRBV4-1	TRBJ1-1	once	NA	CASSQGTATAFF	TGCGCCAGCAGCCAAGGGACCGCGACCGCTTTCTTT
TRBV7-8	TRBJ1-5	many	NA	CASSFRESQPQHF	TGTGCCAGCAGCTTCAGGGAGAGTCAGCCCCAGCATTTT
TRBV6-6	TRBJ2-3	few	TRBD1	CASSYSHSPGQGAADTQYF	TGTGCCAGCAGTTACTCTCACTCCCCGGGACAGGGGGCTGCAGATACGCAGTATTTT
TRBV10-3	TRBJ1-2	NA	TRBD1	CAISDGGTEDLANYGYTF	TGTGCCATCAGTGACGGTGGGACAGAAGATTTAGCTAACTATGGCTACACCTTC
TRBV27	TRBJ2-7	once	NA	CASSRKPYQNEQYF	TGTGCCAGCAGTCGCAAACCCTACCAAAACGAGCAGTACTTC
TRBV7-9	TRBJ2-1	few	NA	CASSLGAGGRFF	TGTGCCAGCAGCTTAGGTGCTGGAGGGCGGTTCTTC
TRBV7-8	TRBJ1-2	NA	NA	CASSPEKYGYTF	TGTGCCAGCAGCCCGGAGAAGTATGGCTACACCTTC